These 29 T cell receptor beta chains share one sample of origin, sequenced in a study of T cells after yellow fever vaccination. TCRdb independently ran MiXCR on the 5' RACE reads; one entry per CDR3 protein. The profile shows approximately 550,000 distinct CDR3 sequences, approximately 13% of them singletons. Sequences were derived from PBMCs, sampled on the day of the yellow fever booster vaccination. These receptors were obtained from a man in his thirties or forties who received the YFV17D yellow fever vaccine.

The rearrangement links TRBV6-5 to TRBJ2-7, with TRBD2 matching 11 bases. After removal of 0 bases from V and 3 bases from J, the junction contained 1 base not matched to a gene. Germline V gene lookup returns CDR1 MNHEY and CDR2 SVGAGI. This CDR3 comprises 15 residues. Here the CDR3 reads CASSYSGTSGYEQYF. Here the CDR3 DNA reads TGTGCCAGCAGTTACTCCGGGACTAGCGGCTACGAGCAGTACTTC.

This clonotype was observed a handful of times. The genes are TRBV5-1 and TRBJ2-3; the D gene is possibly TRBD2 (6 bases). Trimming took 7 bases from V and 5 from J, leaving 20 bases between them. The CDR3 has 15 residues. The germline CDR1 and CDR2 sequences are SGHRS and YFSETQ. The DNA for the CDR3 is TGCGCCAGCCGCCTGCGGGGTCTGGAGCTAGATACGCAGTATTTT. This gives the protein CASRLRGLELDTQYF.

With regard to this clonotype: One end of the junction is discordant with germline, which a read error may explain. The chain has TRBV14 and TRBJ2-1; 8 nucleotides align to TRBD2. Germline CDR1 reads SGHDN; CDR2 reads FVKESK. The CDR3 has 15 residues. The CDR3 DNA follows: TGTACCAGCAGCCAAGGGCTAGCGGGCTACAATGAGCAGTTCTTC. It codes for CTSSQGLAGYNEQFF.

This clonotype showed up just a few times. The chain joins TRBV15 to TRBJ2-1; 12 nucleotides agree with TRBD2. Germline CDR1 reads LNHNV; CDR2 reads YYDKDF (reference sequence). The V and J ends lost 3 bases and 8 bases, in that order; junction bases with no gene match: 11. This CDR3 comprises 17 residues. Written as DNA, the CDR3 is TGTGCCACCAGCAGCCCAAAGACTAGCGGGAGCCCGGATGAGCAGTTCTTC. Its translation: CATSSPKTSGSPDEQFF.

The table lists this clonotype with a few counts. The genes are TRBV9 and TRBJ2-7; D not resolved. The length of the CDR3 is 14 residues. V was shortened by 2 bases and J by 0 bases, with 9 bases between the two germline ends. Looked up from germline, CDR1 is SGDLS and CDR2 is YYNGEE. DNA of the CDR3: TGTGCCAGCAGCGTCTCCAGCGTCTCCTACGAGCAGTACTTC. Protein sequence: CASSVSSVSYEQYF.

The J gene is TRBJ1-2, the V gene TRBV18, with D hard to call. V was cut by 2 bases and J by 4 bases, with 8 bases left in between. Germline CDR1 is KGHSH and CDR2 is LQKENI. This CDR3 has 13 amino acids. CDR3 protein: CASSPETSYGYTF. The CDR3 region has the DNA TGTGCCAGCTCACCAGAGACCTCCTATGGCTACACCTTC.

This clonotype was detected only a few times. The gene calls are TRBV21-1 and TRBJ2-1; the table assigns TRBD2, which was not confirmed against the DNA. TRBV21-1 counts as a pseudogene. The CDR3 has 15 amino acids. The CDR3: CASRFSGRIYNEQFF. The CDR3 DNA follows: TGTGCCAGCCGATTTAGCGGGAGGATATACAATGAGCAGTTCTTC.

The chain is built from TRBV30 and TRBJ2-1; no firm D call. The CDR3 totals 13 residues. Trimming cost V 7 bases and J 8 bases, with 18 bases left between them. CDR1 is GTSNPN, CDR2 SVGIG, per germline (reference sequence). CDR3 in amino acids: CASREFQFYEQFF. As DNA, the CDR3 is TGTGCCTCCCGTGAGTTCCAGTTTTATGAGCAGTTCTTC.

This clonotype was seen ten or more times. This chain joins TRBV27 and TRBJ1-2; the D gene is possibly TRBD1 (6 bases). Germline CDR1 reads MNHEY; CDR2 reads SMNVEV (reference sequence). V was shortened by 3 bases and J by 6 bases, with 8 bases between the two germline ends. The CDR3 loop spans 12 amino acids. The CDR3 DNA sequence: TGTGCCAGCAGTTTGGCAGGGGATGGCTACACCTTC. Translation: CASSLAGDGYTF.

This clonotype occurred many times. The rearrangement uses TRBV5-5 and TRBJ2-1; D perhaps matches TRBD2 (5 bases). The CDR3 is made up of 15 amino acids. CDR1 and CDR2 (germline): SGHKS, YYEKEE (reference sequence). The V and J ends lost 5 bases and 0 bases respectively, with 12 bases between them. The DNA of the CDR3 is TGTGCCAGCAGTTCAGCAGGAGGCTCCTACAATGAGCAGTTCTTC. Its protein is CASSSAGGSYNEQFF. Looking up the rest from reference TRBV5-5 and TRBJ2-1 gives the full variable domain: DAGVTQSPTHLIKTRGQQVTLRCSPISGHKSVSWYQQVLGQGPQFIFQYYEKEERGRGNFPDRFSARQFPNYSSELNVNALLLGDSALYLCASSSAGGSYNEQFFGPGTRLTVL.

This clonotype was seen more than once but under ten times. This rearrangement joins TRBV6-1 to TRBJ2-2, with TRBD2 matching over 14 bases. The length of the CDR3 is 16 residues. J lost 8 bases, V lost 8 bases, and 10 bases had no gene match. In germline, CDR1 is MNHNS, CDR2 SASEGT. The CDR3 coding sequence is TGTGCCAGCCGAAATACCGGGACTAGCGGGAGAGGGGAGCTGTTTTTT. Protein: CASRNTGTSGRGELFF.

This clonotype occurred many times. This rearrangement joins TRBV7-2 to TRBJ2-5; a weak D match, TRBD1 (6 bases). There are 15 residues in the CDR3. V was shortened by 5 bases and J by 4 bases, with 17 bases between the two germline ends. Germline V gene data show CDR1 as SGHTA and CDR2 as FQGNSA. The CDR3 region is CASSPTQGLGETQYF. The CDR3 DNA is TGTGCCAGCAGCCCTACTCAGGGGCTTGGAGAGACCCAGTACTTC.

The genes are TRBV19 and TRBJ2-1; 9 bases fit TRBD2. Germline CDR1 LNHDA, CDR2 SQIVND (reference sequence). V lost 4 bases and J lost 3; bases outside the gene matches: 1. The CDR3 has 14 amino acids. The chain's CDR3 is CASSKAGGYNEQFF. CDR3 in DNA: TGTGCCAGTAGTAAAGCGGGAGGCTACAATGAGCAGTTCTTC. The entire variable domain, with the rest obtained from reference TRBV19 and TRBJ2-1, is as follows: DGGITQSPKYLFRKEGQNVTLSCEQNLNHDAMYWYRQDPGQGLRLIYYSQIVNDFQKGDIAEGYSVSREKKESFPLTVTSAQKNPTAFYLCASSKAGGYNEQFFGPGTRLTVL.

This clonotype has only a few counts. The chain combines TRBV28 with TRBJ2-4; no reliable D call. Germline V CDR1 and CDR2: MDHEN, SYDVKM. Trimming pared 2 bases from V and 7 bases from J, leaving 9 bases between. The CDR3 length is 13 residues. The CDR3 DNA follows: TGTGCCAGCAGTTTAATTGTGGGTAACATTCAGTACTTC. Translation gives CASSLIVGNIQYF.

CDR3 in amino acids: CASRTGALLIQYF. The DNA of the CDR3 is TGTGCCAGCAGGACAGGCGCCTTGCTCATTCAGTACTTC. The chain carries TRBV6-2 or TRBV6-3 and TRBJ2-4; TRBD1 might be the D (6 bases). V was clipped by 6 bases and J by 9 bases, with 15 bases between them. The germline gives CDR1 MNHEY, CDR2 SVGEGT. The CDR3 contains 13 residues.

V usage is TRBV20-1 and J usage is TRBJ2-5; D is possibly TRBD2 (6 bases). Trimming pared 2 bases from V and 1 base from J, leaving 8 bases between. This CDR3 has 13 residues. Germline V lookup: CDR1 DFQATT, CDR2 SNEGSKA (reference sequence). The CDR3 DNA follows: TGCAGTGCTAGACTAGCGATCCAAGAGACCCAGTACTTC. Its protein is CSARLAIQETQYF.

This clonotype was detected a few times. The chain's CDR3 is CASSFYISYNEQFF. DNA for the CDR3: TGTGCCAGCAGCTTTTACATCTCCTACAATGAGCAGTTCTTC. This sequence joins TRBV5-6 and TRBJ2-1; D ambiguous. V dropped 2 bases and J dropped 0 bases, with 6 bases sitting between them. CDR1 and CDR2 (germline): SGHDT, YYEEEE. The CDR3 has 14 amino acids.

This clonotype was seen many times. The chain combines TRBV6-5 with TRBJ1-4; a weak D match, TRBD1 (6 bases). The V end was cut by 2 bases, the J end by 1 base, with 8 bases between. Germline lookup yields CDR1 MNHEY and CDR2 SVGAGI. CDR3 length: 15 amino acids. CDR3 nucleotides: TGTGCCAGCAGTTACGGAGGGGGAACTAATGAAAAACTGTTTTTT. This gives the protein CASSYGGGTNEKLFF.

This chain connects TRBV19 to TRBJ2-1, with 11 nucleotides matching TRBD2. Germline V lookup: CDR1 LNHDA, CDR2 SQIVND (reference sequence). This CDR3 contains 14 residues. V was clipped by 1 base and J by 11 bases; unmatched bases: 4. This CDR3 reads CASSIGTSGSKQFF. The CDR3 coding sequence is TGTGCCAGTAGTATAGGAACTAGCGGGAGCAAGCAGTTCTTC. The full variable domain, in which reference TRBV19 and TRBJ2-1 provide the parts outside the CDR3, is DGGITQSPKYLFRKEGQNVTLSCEQNLNHDAMYWYRQDPGQGLRLIYYSQIVNDFQKGDIAEGYSVSREKKESFPLTVTSAQKNPTAFYLCASSIGTSGSKQFFGPGTRLTVL.

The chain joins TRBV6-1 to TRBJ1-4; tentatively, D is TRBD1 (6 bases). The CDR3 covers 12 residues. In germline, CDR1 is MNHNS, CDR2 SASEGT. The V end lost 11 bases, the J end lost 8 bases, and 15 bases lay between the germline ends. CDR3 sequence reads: CAGGTLREKLFF. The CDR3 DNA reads TGTGCCGGTGGGACATTGCGGGAAAAACTGTTTTTT.

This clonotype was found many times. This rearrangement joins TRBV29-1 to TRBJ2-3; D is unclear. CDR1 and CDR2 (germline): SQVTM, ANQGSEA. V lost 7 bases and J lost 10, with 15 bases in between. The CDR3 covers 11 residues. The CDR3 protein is CSAGESVSQYF. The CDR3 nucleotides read TGCAGCGCTGGGGAATCCGTATCGCAGTATTTT.

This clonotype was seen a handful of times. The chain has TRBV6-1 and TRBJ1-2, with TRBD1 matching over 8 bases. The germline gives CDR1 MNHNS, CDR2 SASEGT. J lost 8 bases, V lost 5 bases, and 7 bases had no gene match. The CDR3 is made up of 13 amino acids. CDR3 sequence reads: CASSPQGAGGYTF. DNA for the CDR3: TGTGCCAGCAGTCCGCAGGGGGCCGGCGGCTACACCTTC.

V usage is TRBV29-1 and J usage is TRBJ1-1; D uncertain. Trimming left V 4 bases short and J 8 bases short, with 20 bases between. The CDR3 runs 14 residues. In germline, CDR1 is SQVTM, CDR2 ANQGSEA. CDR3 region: CSVAGTFQRLEAFF. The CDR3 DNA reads TGCAGCGTTGCCGGCACGTTCCAGAGGTTGGAAGCTTTCTTT.

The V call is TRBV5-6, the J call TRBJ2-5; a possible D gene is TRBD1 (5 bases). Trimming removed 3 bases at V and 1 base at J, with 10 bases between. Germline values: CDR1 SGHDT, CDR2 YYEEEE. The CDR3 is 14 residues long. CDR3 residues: CASSWQQGQETQYF. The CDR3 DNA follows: TGTGCCAGCAGCTGGCAGCAGGGCCAAGAGACCCAGTACTTC.

Written as DNA, the CDR3 is TGTGCCAGCAGCGTAGTCCCGGAGGGTTCCTACGAGCAGTACTTC. It yields the protein CASSVVPEGSYEQYF. The rearrangement joins TRBV9 to TRBJ2-7; D is perhaps TRBD2 (6 bases). There are 15 residues in the CDR3. The V and J ends lost 0 bases and 1 base respectively, with 11 bases between them. Germline V lookup: CDR1 SGDLS, CDR2 YYNGEE.

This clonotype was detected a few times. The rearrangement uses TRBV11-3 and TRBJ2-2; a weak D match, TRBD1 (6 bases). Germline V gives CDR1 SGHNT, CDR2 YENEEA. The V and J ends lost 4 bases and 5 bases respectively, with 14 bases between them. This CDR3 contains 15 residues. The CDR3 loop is CASSSLVQGTGELFF. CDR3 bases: TGTGCCAGCAGCTCATTAGTGCAGGGGACCGGGGAGCTGTTTTTT.

CDR3 bases: TGTGCCAGCAGCTTAGTTAGTAGGGGAGGCACAGATACGCAGTATTTT. It yields the protein CASSLVSRGGTDTQYF. The chain has TRBV7-3 and TRBJ2-3; D may be TRBD1 or TRBD2 (5 bases each). Germline assignment: CDR1 SGHTA and CDR2 FQGTGA. Trimming pared 2 bases from V and 1 base from J, leaving 13 bases between. The CDR3 is 16 residues long.

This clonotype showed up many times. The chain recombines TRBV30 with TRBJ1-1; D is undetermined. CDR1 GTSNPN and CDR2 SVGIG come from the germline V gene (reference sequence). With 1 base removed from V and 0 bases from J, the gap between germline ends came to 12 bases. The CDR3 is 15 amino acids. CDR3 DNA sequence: TGTGCCTGGAGTGGTCAGGAGGTGGTGAACACTGAAGCTTTCTTT. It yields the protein CAWSGQEVVNTEAFF.

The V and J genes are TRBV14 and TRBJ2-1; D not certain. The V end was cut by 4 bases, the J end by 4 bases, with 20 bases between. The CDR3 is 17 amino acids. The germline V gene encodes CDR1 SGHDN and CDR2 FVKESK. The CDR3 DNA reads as TGTGCCAGCAGCCTACGGTCCGGCATCTACCAATACAATGAGCAGTTCTTC. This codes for CASSLRSGIYQYNEQFF.